These 19 T cell receptor beta chains share one sample of origin, sequenced in a study of blood T cell repertoires in COVID-19. Sequencing was performed with immunoSEQ multiplex PCR; in TCRdb, only in-frame clones are kept and a portion is missing. Of fewer than 250,000 clones detected, about 88% appear once; the ten largest clones hold roughly 0.7%. Sequenced input: peripheral blood. All receptors come from a man in his forties with acute or convalescent COVID-19.

The chain combines TRBV27 with TRBJ2-7, with 8 nucleotides matching TRBD2. The CDR3 runs 16 residues. The germline CDR1 and CDR2 sequences are MNHEY and SMNVEV (reference sequence). V was pared by 7 bases and J by 5 bases, with 16 bases of the junction left unmatched. The CDR3, as DNA: TGTGCCAGCACCTCACCCGGCCGGGGGGGTTCCCACGAGCAGTACTTC. Protein product: CASTSPGRGGSHEQYF.

This chain connects TRBV15 to TRBJ2-5, with TRBD1 matching 9 bases. Losses at the gene ends were 3 bases for V and 2 bases for J; bases not matched to a gene: 7. Germline CDR1 is LNHNV and CDR2 is YYDKDF (reference sequence). This CDR3 comprises 16 residues. In DNA form, the CDR3 reads TGTGCCACCAGCAGGGGCGGACAGGGGAGACAAGAGACCCAGTACTTC. It specifies CATSRGGQGRQETQYF.

The genes are TRBV9 and TRBJ2-1; TRBD1 agrees at 7 bases. Trimming removed 7 bases from V and 4 bases from J; junction bases left unmatched: 8. The CDR3 is 14 residues long. Germline values: CDR1 SGDLS, CDR2 YYNGEE. The CDR3 spells CASGDSQLYNEQFF. The CDR3 nucleotides are TGTGCCAGCGGGGACAGCCAGCTATACAATGAGCAGTTCTTC. Combining the CDR3 with reference TRBV9 and TRBJ2-1 gives the whole variable domain DSGVTQTPKHLITATGQRVTLRCSPRSGDLSVYWYQQSLDQGLQFLIQYYNGEERAKGNILERFSAQQFPDLHSELNLSSLELGDSALYFCASGDSQLYNEQFFGPGTRLTVL.

CDR3 sequence: CASSQDGGGETQYF. The CDR3 DNA is TGTGCCAGCAGCCAAGATGGGGGCGGAGAGACCCAGTACTTC. The V call is TRBV4-2, the J call TRBJ2-5; D possibly corresponds to TRBD1 (6 bases). Germline V CDR1 and CDR2: LGHNA, YNFKEQ. The CDR3 is 14 residues long. Between the trimmed V and J ends, which lost 0 bases and 4 bases, there was a span of 9 bases.

The chain joins TRBV4-1 to TRBJ2-4; the D gene is possibly TRBD2 (5 bases). Trimming left V 1 base short and J 8 bases short, with 15 bases between. This CDR3 is 15 amino acids long. Germline V CDR1 and CDR2: MGHRA, YSYEKL. CDR3: CASSQGWTDGDIQYF. CDR3 nucleotide sequence: TGCGCCAGCAGCCAAGGCTGGACGGACGGGGACATTCAGTACTTC.

The CDR3: CASSKAAKDSNQPQHF. The CDR3, as DNA: TGTGCCAGCAGCAAAGCGGCCAAAGATAGCAATCAGCCCCAGCATTTT. The rearrangement joins TRBV21-1 to TRBJ1-5; the listed D gene, TRBD1, was not tested against the DNA. TRBV21-1 is reported as a pseudogene. The CDR3 is 16 residues long.

The J gene is TRBJ2-7, the V gene TRBV6-5; TRBD2 might be the D (5 bases). Germline V CDR1 and CDR2: MNHEY, SVGAGI. Deletions cut 8 bases from V and 2 bases from J, with 16 bases between. The CDR3 sequence is 14 residues long. CDR3 nucleotides: TGTGCCAGCCGCCCTCCGGACTCGCCCTACGAGCAGTACTTC. It specifies CASRPPDSPYEQYF.

This clone has a single count. The CDR3 coding sequence is TGCGCCAGCAGCCAAGAGGCGGGAGATACGCAGTATTTT. Translated: CASSQEAGDTQYF. The chain uses TRBV4-3 and TRBJ2-3; D perhaps matches TRBD2 (5 bases). Germline V gene data show CDR1 as LGHNA and CDR2 as YSLEER. The CDR3 extends over 13 amino acids. V was clipped by 0 bases and J by 5 bases, with 6 bases between them.

This chain connects TRBV6-5 to TRBJ1-1, with D tentatively TRBD1 (5 bases). This CDR3 is 15 amino acids long. In germline, CDR1 is MNHEY, CDR2 SVGAGI. The V end was cut by 8 bases, the J end by 3 bases, with 19 bases between. The CDR3 coding sequence is TGTGCCAGCGACTGGGACTCCCTAAGCCACACTGAAGCTTTCTTT. This codes for CASDWDSLSHTEAFF.

V gene TRBV19 combines with J gene TRBJ1-2; D is uncertain. CDR1 LNHDA and CDR2 SQIVND come from the germline V gene (reference sequence). V was pared by 3 bases and J by 2 bases, with 7 bases between. The CDR3 is made up of 13 amino acids. CDR3 DNA: TGTGCCAGTAGTATCCCCCTAAACTATGGCTACACCTTC. Its translation: CASSIPLNYGYTF.

V gene TRBV5-1 combines with J gene TRBJ2-2; tentative D call: TRBD1 (5 bases). The germline V gene has CDR1 SGHRS and CDR2 YFSETQ. Trimming pared 0 bases from V and 4 bases from J, leaving 7 bases between. This CDR3 region has 14 residues. The CDR3 reads CASSLAGSTGELFF. The DNA for the CDR3 is TGCGCCAGCAGCTTGGCAGGGTCCACCGGGGAGCTGTTTTTT.

This chain joins TRBV30 and TRBJ2-2; 11 nucleotides align to TRBD1. V lost 1 base to trimming and J lost 5 bases; unmatched junction nucleotides: 9. CDR1 is GTSNPN and CDR2 is SVGIG in the germline V gene (reference sequence). The CDR3 length is 17 residues. For the CDR3, the DNA is TGTGCCTGGAGTGGGGGCCGGGACAGGGGGATTACCGGGGAGCTGTTTTTT. Translating it yields CAWSGGRDRGITGELFF. Based on the CDR3 plus reference TRBV30 and TRBJ2-2, the full variable domain is SQTIHQWPATLVQPVGSPLSLECTVEGTSNPNLYWYRQAAGRGLQLLFYSVGIGQISSEVPQNLSASRPQDRQFILSSKKLLLSDSGFYLCAWSGGRDRGITGELFFGEGSRLTVL.

In DNA form, the CDR3 reads TGTGCCAGCAGTTCACACGGGACTAGCCAAGATACGCAGTATTTT. It yields the protein CASSSHGTSQDTQYF. The chain couples TRBV27 to TRBJ2-3, with 9 bases fitting TRBD2. V lost 4 bases to trimming and J lost 5 bases; unmatched junction nucleotides: 7. The CDR3 runs to 15 residues. Germline V CDR1 and CDR2: MNHEY, SMNVEV (reference sequence).

In its sample, this clone was seen once. The rearrangement uses TRBV19 and TRBJ1-2, with TRBD1 as a possible D gene (6 bases). The V gene's germline CDR1 is LNHDA and CDR2 SQIVND (reference sequence). This CDR3 is built from 13 residues. Trimming took 7 bases from V and 5 from J, leaving 14 bases between them. This chain's CDR3 is CASTKDRPYGYTF. The CDR3 DNA is TGTGCCAGTACTAAGGACAGACCTTATGGCTACACCTTC.

The chain joins TRBV21-1 to TRBJ2-7; no DNA check was done on the table's D call, TRBD1. TRBV21-1 represents a pseudogene. This CDR3 contains 17 residues. CDR3 loop: CASAAPRALPPFYEQYF. DNA for the CDR3: TGTGCCAGCGCTGCGCCCAGGGCACTACCCCCATTCTACGAGCAGTACTTC.

V is TRBV6-6 and J is TRBJ2-4, with D tentatively TRBD1 (6 bases). The CDR3 length is 16 residues. Germline values: CDR1 MNHNY, CDR2 SVGAGI (reference sequence). Trimming shortened V by 5 bases and J by 0 bases, and 14 bases separated the two germline ends. The CDR3 DNA follows: TGTGCCAGCAGTCTTGGGACAACGCTAGCCAAAAACATTCAGTACTTC. This sequence encodes CASSLGTTLAKNIQYF.

V usage is TRBV27 and J usage is TRBJ2-1, with D possibly being TRBD2 (6 bases). This CDR3 spans 14 amino acids. The V and J ends lost 5 bases and 10 bases respectively, with 18 bases between them. The germline V gene has CDR1 MNHEY and CDR2 SMNVEV (reference sequence). The CDR3, as DNA: TGTGCCAGCAGTCGATACCTTACTAGCATAGAGCAGTTCTTC. Translation: CASSRYLTSIEQFF.

The V and J genes are TRBV5-1 and TRBJ1-1; D might be TRBD1 (5 bases). Trimming shortened V by 0 bases and J by 4 bases, and 31 bases separated the two germline ends. This CDR3 has 21 amino acids. The germline gives CDR1 SGHRS, CDR2 YFSETQ. The CDR3: CASSLGRLGRGPNLTLTEAFF. The CDR3 DNA sequence: TGCGCCAGCAGCTTGGGACGCTTAGGGAGGGGACCCAACCTAACTCTCACTGAAGCTTTCTTT.

This clone was seen a single time. The rearrangement joins TRBV19 to TRBJ1-1; 9 nucleotides line up with TRBD1. CDR3 size: 13 residues. Germline V gene data show CDR1 as LNHDA and CDR2 as SQIVND (reference sequence). J was trimmed by 5 bases and V by 6 bases; bases with no gene match: 4. The CDR3 spells CASRDRGVTEAFF. Written as DNA, the CDR3 is TGTGCCAGTAGGGACAGGGGTGTTACTGAAGCTTTCTTT.